This record covers a single T cell receptor beta chain. Its antigen is currently unknown. The data belong to a study of regulatory T cells in long-lasting Graves disease. General observations from the study: The TCR repertoire of persistent Graves' patients was less diverse than that of newly diagnosed ones. Fewer public clonotypes were shared by new patients (966) than by persistent patients (about 2,500).

Building of the TCR beta libraries involved iRepertoire HTBI primers and Arm-PCR of CDR3 regions. Original handling: The study identified 55 to 80 TRBV and about 14 TRBJ segments across samples. MiXCR, run by TCRdb on the multiplex PCR reads, gives a single entry per CDR3 protein. The V and J calls shown here were made by TCRdb, not taken from the authors' results. The table has some 430,000 distinct CDR3 sequences, approximately 21% seen once. Time point meaning: persistent/refractory GD, antithyroid drugs over 5 years with positive TRAb. From RNA extracted from PBMCs, the TCR library was made. Xi'an, China, was home to the endocrinology department that provided patients. The sequence was collected from a female donor with Graves disease. The sequences come from peripheral blood mononuclear cells (PBMCs), collected when the disease was refractory, from a patient treated with antithyroid drugs.

The CDR3 spells CSAAWQGQGHSPLHF. The CDR3 DNA follows: TGCAGTGCGGCCTGGCAAGGACAGGGGCATTCACCCCTCCACTTT. V and J are TRBV20-1 and TRBJ1-6; 9 bases match TRBD1. The CDR3 is made up of 15 amino acids. J was trimmed by 8 bases and V by 6 bases; bases with no gene match: 11. Per the germline V gene, CDR1 is DFQATT and CDR2 is SNEGSKA (reference sequence).